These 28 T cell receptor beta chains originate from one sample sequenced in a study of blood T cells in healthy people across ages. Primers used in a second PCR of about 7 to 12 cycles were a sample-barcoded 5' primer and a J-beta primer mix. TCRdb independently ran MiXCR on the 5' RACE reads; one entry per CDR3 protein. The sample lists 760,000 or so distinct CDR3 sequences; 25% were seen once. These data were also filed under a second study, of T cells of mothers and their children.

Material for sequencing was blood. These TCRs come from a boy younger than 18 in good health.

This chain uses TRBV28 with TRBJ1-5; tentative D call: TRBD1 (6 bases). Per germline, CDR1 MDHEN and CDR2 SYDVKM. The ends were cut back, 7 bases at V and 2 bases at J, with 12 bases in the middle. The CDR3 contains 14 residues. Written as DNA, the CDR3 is TGTGCCAGCATTGGAGGGGGAGGCAATCAGCCCCAGCATTTT. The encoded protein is CASIGGGGNQPQHF.

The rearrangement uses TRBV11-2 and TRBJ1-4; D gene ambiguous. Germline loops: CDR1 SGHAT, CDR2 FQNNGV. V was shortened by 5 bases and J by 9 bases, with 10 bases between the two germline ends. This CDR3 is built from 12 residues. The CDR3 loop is CASSPEVQKLFF. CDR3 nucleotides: TGTGCCAGCAGCCCCGAGGTGCAAAAACTGTTTTTT.

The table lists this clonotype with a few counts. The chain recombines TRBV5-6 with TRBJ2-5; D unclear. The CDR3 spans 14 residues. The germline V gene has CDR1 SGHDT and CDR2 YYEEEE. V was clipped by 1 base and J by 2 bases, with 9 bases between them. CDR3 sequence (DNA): TGTGCCAGCAGCTTGTACTCCTCACAAGAGACCCAGTACTTC. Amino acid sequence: CASSLYSSQETQYF.

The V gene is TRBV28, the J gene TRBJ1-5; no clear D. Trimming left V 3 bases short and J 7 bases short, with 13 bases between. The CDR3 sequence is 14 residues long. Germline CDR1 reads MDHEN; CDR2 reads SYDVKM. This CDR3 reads CASSFMAPGQPQHF. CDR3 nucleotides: TGTGCCAGCAGTTTCATGGCACCGGGGCAGCCCCAGCATTTT. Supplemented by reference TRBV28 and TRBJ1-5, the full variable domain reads DVKVTQSSRYLVKRTGEKVFLECVQDMDHENMFWYRQDPGLGLRLIYFSYDVKMKEKGDIPEGYSVSREKKERFSLILESASTNQTSMYLCASSFMAPGQPQHFGDGTRLSIL.

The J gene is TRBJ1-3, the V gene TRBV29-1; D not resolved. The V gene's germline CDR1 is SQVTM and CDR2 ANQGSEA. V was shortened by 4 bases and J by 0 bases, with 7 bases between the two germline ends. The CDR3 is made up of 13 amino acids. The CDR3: CSVGTDSGNTIYF. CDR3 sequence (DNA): TGCAGCGTTGGCACTGACTCTGGAAACACCATATATTTT.

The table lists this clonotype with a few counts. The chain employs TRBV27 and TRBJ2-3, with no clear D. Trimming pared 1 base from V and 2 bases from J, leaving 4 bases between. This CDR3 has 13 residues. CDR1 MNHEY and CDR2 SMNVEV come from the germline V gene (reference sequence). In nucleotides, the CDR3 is TGTGCCAGCAGTTTATGGTTCACAGATACGCAGTATTTT. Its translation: CASSLWFTDTQYF.

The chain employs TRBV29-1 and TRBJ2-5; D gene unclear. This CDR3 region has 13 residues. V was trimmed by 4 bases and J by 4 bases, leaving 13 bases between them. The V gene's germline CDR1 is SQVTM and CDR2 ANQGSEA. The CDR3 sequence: CSVGFSDPETQYF. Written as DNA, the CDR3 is TGCAGCGTTGGTTTTTCGGATCCAGAGACCCAGTACTTC.

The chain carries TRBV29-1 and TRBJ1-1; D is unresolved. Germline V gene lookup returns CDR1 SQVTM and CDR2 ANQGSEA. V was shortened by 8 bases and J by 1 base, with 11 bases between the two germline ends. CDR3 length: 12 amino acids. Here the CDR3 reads CSTRGGNTEAFF. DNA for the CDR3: TGCAGCACCCGGGGTGGGAACACTGAAGCTTTCTTT.

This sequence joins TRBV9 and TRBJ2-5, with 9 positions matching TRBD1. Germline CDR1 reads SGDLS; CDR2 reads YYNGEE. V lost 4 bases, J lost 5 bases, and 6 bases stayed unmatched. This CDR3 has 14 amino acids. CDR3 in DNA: TGTGCCAGCAGCATCACAGGGGGCGGTGAGACCCAGTACTTC. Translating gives CASSITGGGETQYF.

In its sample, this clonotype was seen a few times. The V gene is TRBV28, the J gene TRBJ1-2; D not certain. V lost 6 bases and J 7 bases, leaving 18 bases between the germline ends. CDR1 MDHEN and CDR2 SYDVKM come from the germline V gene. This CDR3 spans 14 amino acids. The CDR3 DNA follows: TGTGCCAGCAGCCCCTACTCTCCGGGTTTTGGCTACACCTTC. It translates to CASSPYSPGFGYTF.

The CDR3 DNA sequence: TGTGCCAGCAGCTTGGAAGGGAGCGGGAAGAAGACCCAGTACTTC. Translated: CASSLEGSGKKTQYF. The chain recombines TRBV5-4 with TRBJ2-1, with 7 bases lining up with TRBD2. The J call could be wrong; TRBJ2-5 is a better fit for the DNA end. Germline-derived CDR1 and CDR2 are SGHNT and YYREEE (reference sequence). The CDR3 contains 15 residues.

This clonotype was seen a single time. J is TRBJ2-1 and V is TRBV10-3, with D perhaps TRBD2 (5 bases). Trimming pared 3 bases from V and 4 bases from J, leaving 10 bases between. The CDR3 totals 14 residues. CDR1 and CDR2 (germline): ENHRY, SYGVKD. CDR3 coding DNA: TGTGCCATCAGTGAAGGCGGGCCATACAATGAGCAGTTCTTC. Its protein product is CAISEGGPYNEQFF.

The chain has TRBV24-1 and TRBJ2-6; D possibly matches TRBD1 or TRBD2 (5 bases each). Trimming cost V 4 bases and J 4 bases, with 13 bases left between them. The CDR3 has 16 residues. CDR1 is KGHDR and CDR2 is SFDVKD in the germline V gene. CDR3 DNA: TGTGCCACCAGTGAGCCCCGGGGCTCCGGGGCCAACGTCCTGACTTTC. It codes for CATSEPRGSGANVLTF.

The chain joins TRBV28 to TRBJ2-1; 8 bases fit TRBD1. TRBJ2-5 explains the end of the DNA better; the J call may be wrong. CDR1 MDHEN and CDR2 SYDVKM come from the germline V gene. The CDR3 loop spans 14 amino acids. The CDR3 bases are TGTGCCAGCAGTTTCGAGACAGGGGTGGGTATCCAGTACTTC. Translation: CASSFETGVGIQYF.

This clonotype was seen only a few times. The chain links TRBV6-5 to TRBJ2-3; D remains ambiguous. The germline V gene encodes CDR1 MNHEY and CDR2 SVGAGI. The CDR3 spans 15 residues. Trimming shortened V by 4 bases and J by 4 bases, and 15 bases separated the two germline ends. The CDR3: CASSFNGIKPDTQYF. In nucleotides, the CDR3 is TGTGCCAGCAGTTTTAACGGAATCAAACCAGATACGCAGTATTTT.

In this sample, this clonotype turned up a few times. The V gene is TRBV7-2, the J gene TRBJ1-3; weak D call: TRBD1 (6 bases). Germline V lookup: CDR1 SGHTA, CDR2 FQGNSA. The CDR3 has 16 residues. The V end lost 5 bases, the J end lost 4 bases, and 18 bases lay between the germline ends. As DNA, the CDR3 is TGTGCCAGCAGCCCAAATAGCCCGGGGGCGGGAAACACCATATATTTT. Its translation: CASSPNSPGAGNTIYF. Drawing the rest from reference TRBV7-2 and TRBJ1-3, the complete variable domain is GAGVSQSPSNKVTEKGKDVELRCDPISGHTALYWYRQSLGQGLEFLIYFQGNSAPDKSGLPSDRFSAERTGGSVSTLTIQRTQQEDSAVYLCASSPNSPGAGNTIYFGEGSWLTVV.

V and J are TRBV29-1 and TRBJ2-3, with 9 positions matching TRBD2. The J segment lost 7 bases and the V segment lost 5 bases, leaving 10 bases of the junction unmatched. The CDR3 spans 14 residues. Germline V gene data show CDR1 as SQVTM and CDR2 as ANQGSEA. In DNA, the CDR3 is TGCAGCGTTCGACTAGCGGAGGGGTGGTATACGCAGTATTTT. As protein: CSVRLAEGWYTQYF.

The CDR3 nucleotides are TGTGCCAGCAGCCTAATCGGGGGGACCCAGTACTTC. Translating gives CASSLIGGTQYF. V and J are TRBV3-1 and TRBJ2-5; D is perhaps TRBD2 (6 bases). CDR1 is LGHDT and CDR2 is YNNKEL in the germline V gene (reference sequence). Trimming left V 4 bases short and J 7 bases short, with 10 bases between. CDR3 length: 12 residues.

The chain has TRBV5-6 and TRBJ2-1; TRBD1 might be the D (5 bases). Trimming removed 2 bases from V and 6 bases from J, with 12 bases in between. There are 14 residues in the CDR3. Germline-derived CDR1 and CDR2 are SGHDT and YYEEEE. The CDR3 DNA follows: TGTGCCAGCAGCTTAATCGGACAAAGCAATGAGCAGTTCTTC. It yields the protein CASSLIGQSNEQFF.

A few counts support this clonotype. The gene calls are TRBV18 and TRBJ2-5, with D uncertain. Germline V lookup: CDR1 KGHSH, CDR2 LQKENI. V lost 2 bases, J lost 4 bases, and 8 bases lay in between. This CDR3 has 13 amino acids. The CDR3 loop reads CASSPVGVETQYF. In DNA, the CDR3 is TGTGCCAGCTCACCAGTCGGTGTAGAGACCCAGTACTTC.

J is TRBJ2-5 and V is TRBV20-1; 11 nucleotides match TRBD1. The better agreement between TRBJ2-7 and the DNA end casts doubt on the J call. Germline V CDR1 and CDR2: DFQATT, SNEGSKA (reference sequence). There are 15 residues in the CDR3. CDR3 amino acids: CSARLGTGGSYEQYF. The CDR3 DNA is TGCAGTGCTAGACTTGGGACAGGGGGGTCCTACGAGCAGTACTTC.

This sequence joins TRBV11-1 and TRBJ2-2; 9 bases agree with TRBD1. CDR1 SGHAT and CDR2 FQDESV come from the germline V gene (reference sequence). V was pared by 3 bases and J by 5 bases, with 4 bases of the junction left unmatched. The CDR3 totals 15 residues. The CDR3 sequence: CASSLGDRATGELFF. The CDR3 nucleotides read TGTGCCAGCAGCTTGGGGGACAGGGCAACCGGGGAGCTGTTTTTT.

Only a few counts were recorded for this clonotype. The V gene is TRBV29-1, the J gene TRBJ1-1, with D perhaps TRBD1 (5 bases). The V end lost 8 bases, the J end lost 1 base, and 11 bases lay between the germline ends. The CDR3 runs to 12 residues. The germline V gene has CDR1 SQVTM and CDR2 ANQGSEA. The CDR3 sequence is CSSPGGNTEAFF. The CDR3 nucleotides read TGCAGCTCTCCTGGGGGGAACACTGAAGCTTTCTTT. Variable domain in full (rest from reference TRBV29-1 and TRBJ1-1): SAVISQKPSRDICQRGTSLTIQCQVDSQVTMMFWYRQQPGQSLTLIATANQGSEATYESGFVIDKFPISRPNLTFSTLTVSNMSPEDSSIYLCSSPGGNTEAFFGQGTRLTVV.

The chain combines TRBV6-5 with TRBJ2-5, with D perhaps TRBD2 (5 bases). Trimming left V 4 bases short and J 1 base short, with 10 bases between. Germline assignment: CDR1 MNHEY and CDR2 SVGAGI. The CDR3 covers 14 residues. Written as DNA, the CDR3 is TGTGCCAGCAGTTTAGAAGCGGCCCAAGAGACCCAGTACTTC. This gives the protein CASSLEAAQETQYF.

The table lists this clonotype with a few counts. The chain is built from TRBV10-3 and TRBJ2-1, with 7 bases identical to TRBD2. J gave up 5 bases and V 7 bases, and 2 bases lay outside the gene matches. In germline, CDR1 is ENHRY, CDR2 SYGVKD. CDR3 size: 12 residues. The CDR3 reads CAITRGDNEQFF. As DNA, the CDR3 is TGTGCCATCACCCGGGGGGACAATGAGCAGTTCTTC.

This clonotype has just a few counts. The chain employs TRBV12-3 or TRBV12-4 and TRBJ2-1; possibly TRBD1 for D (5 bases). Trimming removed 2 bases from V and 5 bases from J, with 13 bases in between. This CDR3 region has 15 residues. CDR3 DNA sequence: TGTGCCAGCAGTTTACTGGGGCAGGTCGACAATGAGCAGTTCTTC. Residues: CASSLLGQVDNEQFF.

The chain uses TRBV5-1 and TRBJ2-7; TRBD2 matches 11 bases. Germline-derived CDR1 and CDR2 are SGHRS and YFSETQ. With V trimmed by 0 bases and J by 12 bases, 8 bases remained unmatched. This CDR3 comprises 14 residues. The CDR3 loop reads CASSLVVSGRATYF. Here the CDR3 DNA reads TGCGCCAGCAGCTTGGTGGTTAGCGGGAGGGCCACGTACTTC.

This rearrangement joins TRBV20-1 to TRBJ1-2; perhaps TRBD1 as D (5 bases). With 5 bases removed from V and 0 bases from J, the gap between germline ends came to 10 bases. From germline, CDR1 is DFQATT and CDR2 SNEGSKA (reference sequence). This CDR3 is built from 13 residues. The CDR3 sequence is CSAQGRTNYGYTF. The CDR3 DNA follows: TGCAGTGCTCAGGGAAGGACTAACTATGGCTACACCTTC.